The 30 T cell receptor beta chains listed next were all sequenced from one sample in a study of cytomegalovirus exposure and HLA in healthy donors. With 60 Vbeta and 13 Jbeta primers, the PCR was carried out. Here immunoSEQ multiplex PCR was the method, and the copy in TCRdb shows in-frame clones only, minus some. The sample holds 150,000 to 200,000 clones, 81% seen once. The specimen was PBMCs. Receptors originate from a man younger than 30 in good health and CMV-seronegative.

The chain employs TRBV28 and TRBJ2-7; weak D call: TRBD2 (6 bases). V lost 4 bases to trimming and J lost 3 bases, with 16 bases between them. The CDR3 totals 15 residues. From germline, CDR1 is MDHEN and CDR2 SYDVKM. In DNA, the CDR3 is TGTGCCAGCAGTTCCGAGGGCGGGATAAACTACGAGCAGTACTTC. Translated, it gives CASSSEGGINYEQYF.

This chain joins TRBV7-2 and TRBJ2-1; TRBD2 agrees at 7 bases. Germline trimming cut 1 base from V and 6 bases from J; bases unmatched to any gene: 3. CDR3 length: 14 residues. Germline V lookup: CDR1 SGHTA, CDR2 FQGNSA. As DNA, the CDR3 is TGTGCCAGCAGCTTAGGCGGGAGCATCAATGAGCAGTTCTTC. The encoded protein is CASSLGGSINEQFF.

The genes are TRBV5-4 and TRBJ2-6; D not resolved. V shed 1 base and J shed 0 bases, with 8 bases lying between them. There are 16 residues in the CDR3. CDR1 and CDR2 from the germline V gene are SGHNT and YYREEE (reference sequence). The DNA for the CDR3 is TGTGCCAGCAGCTTGTCCGTGAGCTCTGGGGCCAACGTCCTGACTTTC. Translating it yields CASSLSVSSGANVLTF.

The rearrangement uses TRBV28 and TRBJ2-3; the D gene is possibly TRBD1 (5 bases). The germline V and J ends were trimmed by 2 bases and 3 bases, with 9 bases remaining between them. Germline CDR1 MDHEN, CDR2 SYDVKM. The CDR3 is made up of 14 amino acids. CDR3 DNA: TGTGCCAGCAGTTTAGTCCCAGGGACAGATACGCAGTATTTT. Protein: CASSLVPGTDTQYF.

The CDR3 reads CASSPNRLSYNEQFF. Here the CDR3 DNA reads TGTGCCAGCAGCCCTAACCGCCTCTCCTACAATGAGCAGTTCTTC. V is TRBV11-3 and J is TRBJ2-1; D unresolved. V was pared by 5 bases and J by 0 bases, with 11 bases between. This CDR3 spans 15 amino acids. Germline V gene lookup returns CDR1 SGHNT and CDR2 YENEEA.

The rearrangement links TRBV7-9 to TRBJ2-7; D gene ambiguous. Germline CDR1 SEHNR, CDR2 FQNEAQ (reference sequence). The CDR3 totals 14 residues. Trimming cost V 0 bases and J 4 bases, with 10 bases left between them. The DNA for the CDR3 is TGTGCCAGCAGCTTAGCCCTAAGAGAATACGAGCAGTACTTC. Protein sequence: CASSLALREYEQYF.

The chain couples TRBV5-5 to TRBJ1-1, with TRBD1 matching 9 bases. J was trimmed by 1 base and V by 5 bases; bases with no gene match: 9. CDR3 length equals 16 residues. CDR1 and CDR2 (germline): SGHKS, YYEKEE (reference sequence). CDR3 in DNA: TGTGCCAGCAGTCTGACACCGGGACAGGGGAACACTGAAGCTTTCTTT. Translating it yields CASSLTPGQGNTEAFF.

The genes are TRBV5-1 and TRBJ1-4; 8 bases fit TRBD1. The V and J ends lost 1 base and 7 bases, in that order; junction bases with no gene match: 6. Per germline, CDR1 SGHRS and CDR2 YFSETQ. There are 15 residues in the CDR3. The CDR3 loop reads CASSLKSGGGEKLFF. CDR3 coding DNA: TGCGCCAGCAGCTTGAAGTCAGGGGGCGGTGAAAAACTGTTTTTT.

This chain links TRBV27 with TRBJ2-3, with 9 bases fitting TRBD1. The germline V gene has CDR1 MNHEY and CDR2 SMNVEV (reference sequence). The junction had 4 bases not matched to a gene; V was cut back by 4 bases and J by 5 bases. This CDR3 region has 14 residues. Here the CDR3 DNA reads TGTGCCAGCAGTTACAGGGGGCGGAGAGATACGCAGTATTTT. Translation: CASSYRGRRDTQYF.

This clone was observed a single time. The chain recombines TRBV7-9 with TRBJ2-7, with a possible D match to TRBD1 (6 bases). V was cut by 5 bases and J by 4 bases, with 12 bases left in between. CDR3 length: 13 amino acids. Germline CDR1 SEHNR, CDR2 FQNEAQ (reference sequence). The CDR3 DNA is TGTGCCAGCAGCCCAGGGACAAAATACGAGCAGTACTTC. Encoded protein: CASSPGTKYEQYF.

This clone was seen a few times. The chain couples TRBV11-2 to TRBJ2-3; no definite D call. Between the trimmed V and J ends, which lost 4 bases and 6 bases, there was a span of 23 bases. The CDR3 loop spans 17 amino acids. CDR1 and CDR2 (germline): SGHAT, FQNNGV. CDR3 residues: CASSYIREEVGLDTQYF. The CDR3 coding sequence is TGTGCCAGCAGCTATATACGAGAAGAGGTCGGCTTGGATACGCAGTATTTT.

The rearrangement uses TRBV9 and TRBJ1-4; D call uncertain. Germline V lookup: CDR1 SGDLS, CDR2 YYNGEE. V lost 1 base to trimming and J lost 7 bases, with 11 bases between them. The CDR3 has 14 residues. The CDR3 region has the DNA TGTGCCAGCAGCGTATCCGGCTCAGGTGAAAAACTGTTTTTT. It specifies CASSVSGSGEKLFF.

V gene TRBV6-4 combines with J gene TRBJ2-1, with D tentatively TRBD2 (5 bases). The germline CDR1 and CDR2 sequences are MRHNA and SNTAGT. This CDR3 spans 16 amino acids. Trimming stripped 6 bases from V and 0 bases from J, with 15 bases between. The CDR3 nucleotides read TGTGCCAGCAGCCAAAGGCGGGCGGGCTCCTACAATGAGCAGTTCTTC. Translated, it gives CASSQRRAGSYNEQFF.

The chain employs TRBV7-2 and TRBJ1-2, with TRBD1 as a possible D gene (5 bases). This CDR3 spans 14 amino acids. The germline V gene has CDR1 SGHTA and CDR2 FQGNSA. The V and J ends lost 7 bases and 5 bases respectively, with 17 bases between them. CDR3 in DNA: TGTGCCAGCACCAAACCGGGGGTGGGATATGGCTACACCTTC. Protein product: CASTKPGVGYGYTF.

The chain couples TRBV9 to TRBJ2-7, with 13 bases that match TRBD2. This CDR3 has 15 residues. Germline V gene data show CDR1 as SGDLS and CDR2 as YYNGEE. V shed 0 bases and J 5 bases; nucleotides not matched to a gene: 2. Here the CDR3 DNA reads TGTGCCAGCAGCGTAGAAGGACTAGCGGGGGACGAGCAGTACTTC. This translates into CASSVEGLAGDEQYF.

The genes are TRBV7-2 and TRBJ1-6; D is ambiguous. CDR3 size: 14 residues. The germline gives CDR1 SGHTA, CDR2 FQGNSA. V lost 5 bases and J lost 10, with 15 bases in between. The CDR3 bases are TGTGCCAGCAGCCTGGGCGGAGGGTACTCACCCCTCCACTTT. This translates into CASSLGGGYSPLHF.

The rearrangement uses TRBV4-1 and TRBJ2-5, with TRBD2 matching over 12 bases. This CDR3 contains 14 residues. Germline loops: CDR1 MGHRA, CDR2 YSYEKL. The V segment lost 4 bases and the J segment 5 bases; nucleotides outside the gene matches: 2. CDR3 protein: CASSLLAGGETQYF. For the CDR3, the DNA is TGCGCCAGCAGCCTTCTAGCGGGGGGGGAGACCCAGTACTTC.

Of note for this clone: Other DNA sequences of this sample code for an identical CDR3. The chain carries TRBV7-9 and TRBJ2-3; 10 nucleotides line up with TRBD2. This CDR3 is 16 amino acids long. The germline CDR1 and CDR2 sequences are SEHNR and FQNEAQ (reference sequence). Trimming removed 0 bases from V and 0 bases from J; junction bases left unmatched: 0. The CDR3 loop is CASSLASGGSTDTQYF. DNA of the CDR3: TGTGCCAGCAGCTTAGCTAGCGGGGGGAGCACAGATACGCAGTATTTT.

The chain employs TRBV4-3 and TRBJ2-7; the D gene is possibly TRBD2 (5 bases). There are 15 residues in the CDR3. Trimming left V 0 bases short and J 5 bases short, with 14 bases between. In germline, CDR1 is LGHNA, CDR2 YSLEER. CDR3 in DNA: TGCGCCAGCAGCCAAGACGGAGCTAGCCAGAACGAGCAGTACTTC. Its translation: CASSQDGASQNEQYF.

The chain is built from TRBV7-2 and TRBJ2-7; 7 bases align to TRBD2. V was clipped by 5 bases and J by 2 bases; unmatched bases: 3. This CDR3 is 13 amino acids long. Germline loops: CDR1 SGHTA, CDR2 FQGNSA. The CDR3, as DNA: TGTGCCAGCAGCAATAGCGGGCCCTACGAGCAGTACTTC. Its protein product is CASSNSGPYEQYF.

This clone has just a few counts. The V call is TRBV5-8, the J call TRBJ2-4, with TRBD2 matching 8 bases. CDR1 and CDR2 (germline): SGHTS, YDEGEE. This CDR3 spans 15 amino acids. Trimming cost V 0 bases and J 9 bases; bases outside gene matches: 8. In DNA, the CDR3 is TGTGCCAGCAGCTTGGTTGGCGGGACTAGGGGCATTCAGTACTTC. Encoded protein: CASSLVGGTRGIQYF.

The genes are TRBV7-2 and TRBJ1-4; tentative D call: TRBD1 (5 bases). V was shortened by 3 bases and J by 8 bases, with 13 bases between the two germline ends. Germline-derived CDR1 and CDR2 are SGHTA and FQGNSA. There are 14 residues in the CDR3. CDR3 coding DNA: TGTGCCAGCAGCTTTTTTCCGGGGGGAGAAAAACTGTTTTTT. This translates into CASSFFPGGEKLFF.

The rearrangement joins TRBV4-1 to TRBJ2-5; D remains ambiguous. CDR1 MGHRA and CDR2 YSYEKL come from the germline V gene. CDR3 length: 14 residues. The V end lost 0 bases, the J end lost 5 bases, and 10 bases lay between the germline ends. CDR3 in DNA: TGCGCCAGCAGCCAAGATCCGGGTTTTGAGACCCAGTACTTC. It is translated as CASSQDPGFETQYF.

The chain joins TRBV5-1 to TRBJ1-2; D gene unclear. The CDR3 loop spans 14 amino acids. The V gene's germline CDR1 is SGHRS and CDR2 YFSETQ. The ends were cut back, 4 bases at V and 2 bases at J, with 12 bases in the middle. The CDR3 sequence is CASSLPTTNYGYTF. For the CDR3, the DNA is TGCGCCAGCAGCCTACCTACCACCAACTATGGCTACACCTTC.

The chain employs TRBV12-5 and TRBJ2-5, with TRBD1 matching 8 bases. CDR1 and CDR2 (germline): LGHNT, FRNRAP. Germline trimming cut 6 bases from V and 1 base from J; bases unmatched to any gene: 7. The CDR3 covers 15 residues. The CDR3, as DNA: TGTGCTAGTGGCCTCGACAGGGGAGCCCAAGAGACCCAGTACTTC. Protein: CASGLDRGAQETQYF.

This chain links TRBV9 with TRBJ2-7; D possibly corresponds to TRBD2 (6 bases). Germline V lookup: CDR1 SGDLS, CDR2 YYNGEE. The CDR3 consists of 16 residues. The V and J ends lost 3 bases and 3 bases respectively, with 19 bases between them. The CDR3 here is CASSGPPGLALYEQYF. Here the CDR3 DNA reads TGTGCCAGCAGCGGCCCCCCGGGACTCGCCCTCTACGAGCAGTACTTC.

This sequence joins TRBV21-1 and TRBJ2-1; the DNA was not compared with TRBD1, the D call given in the table. TRBV21-1 is reported as a pseudogene. This CDR3 spans 13 amino acids. DNA of the CDR3: TGTGCCAGCAGCAGGTCAGGGGGGAATGAGCAGTTCTTC. This sequence encodes CASSRSGGNEQFF.

This clone was seen a handful of times. The chain has TRBV9 and TRBJ1-2, with a weak D call TRBD1 (6 bases). This CDR3 spans 14 amino acids. The germline gives CDR1 SGDLS, CDR2 YYNGEE. The V end lost 3 bases, the J end lost 7 bases, and 16 bases lay between the germline ends. The CDR3 nucleotides are TGTGCCAGCAGCGGGGATCTCAGGGGCAGTGGCTACACCTTC. Encoded protein: CASSGDLRGSGYTF.

The V and J genes are TRBV11-2 and TRBJ1-1, with 7 bases that match TRBD1. Germline CDR1 SGHAT, CDR2 FQNNGV. The CDR3 runs 15 residues. V gave up 6 bases and J gave up 1 base; unmatched junction bases: 8. The CDR3 bases are TGTGCCAGCAGACATTGGGACAGAGGGAACACTGAAGCTTTCTTT. Its protein product is CASRHWDRGNTEAFF. The whole variable domain, remainder taken from reference TRBV11-2 and TRBJ1-1, is EAGVAQSPRYKIIEKRQSVAFWCNPISGHATLYWYQQILGQGPKLLIQFQNNGVVDDSQLPKDRFSAERLKGVDSTLKIQPAKLEDSAVYLCASRHWDRGNTEAFFGQGTRLTVV.

This chain links TRBV29-1 with TRBJ1-2, with 7 bases matching TRBD1. Germline trimming cut 6 bases from V and 2 bases from J; bases unmatched to any gene: 3. The CDR3 loop spans 12 amino acids. Germline loops: CDR1 SQVTM, CDR2 ANQGSEA. The CDR3 sequence: CSVPQGNYGYTF. The CDR3 DNA sequence: TGCAGCGTCCCACAGGGGAACTATGGCTACACCTTC.